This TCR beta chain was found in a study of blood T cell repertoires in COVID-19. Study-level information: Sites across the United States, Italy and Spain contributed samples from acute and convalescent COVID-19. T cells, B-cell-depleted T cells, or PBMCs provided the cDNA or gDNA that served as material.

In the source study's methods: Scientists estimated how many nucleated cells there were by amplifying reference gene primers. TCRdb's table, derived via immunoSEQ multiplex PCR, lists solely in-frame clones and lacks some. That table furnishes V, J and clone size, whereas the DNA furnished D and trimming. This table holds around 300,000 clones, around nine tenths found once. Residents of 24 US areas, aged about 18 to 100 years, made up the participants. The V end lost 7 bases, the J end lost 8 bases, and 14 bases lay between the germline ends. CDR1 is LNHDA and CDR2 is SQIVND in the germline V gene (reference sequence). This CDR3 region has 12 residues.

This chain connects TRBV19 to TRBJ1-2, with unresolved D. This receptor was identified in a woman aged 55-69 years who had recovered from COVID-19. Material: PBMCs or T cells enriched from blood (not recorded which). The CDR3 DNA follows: TGTGCCAGTACCCCGGGATACCGAGGCTACACCTTC. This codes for CASTPGYRGYTF.